This T cell receptor beta chain was identified during a study of T-cell reconstitution after alpha-beta-depleted transplantation in children. Preparing the TCRbeta library involved the use of unique molecular identifiers. TCRdb fed the PCR reads into MiXCR, producing one record per CDR3 protein. The sample includes about 980,000 distinct CDR3 sequences, around 30% of them seen just once. The sample in question was PBMCs, mostly from graft donor cells, obtained 360 days after TCRalphabeta/CD19-depleted stem cell transplant. The clonotype comes from a boy younger than two who had a stem cell transplant for SCID, so the T cells may come from the graft donor.

This CDR3 is CASSPPRAGTSTDTQYF. The CDR3 DNA is TGTGCCAGCAGTCCCCCGAGAGCGGGGACTAGCACAGATACGCAGTATTTT. The chain links TRBV28 to TRBJ2-3; 7 bases match TRBD2. V shed 5 bases, J shed 0 bases, and the junction held 11 bases outside the gene matches. In germline, CDR1 is MDHEN, CDR2 SYDVKM. The CDR3 consists of 17 residues.